The 9 T cell receptor beta chains reported below all come from one sample, sequenced in a study of blood T cell repertoires in COVID-19. Method: immunoSEQ multiplex PCR; TCRdb's copy keeps in-frame clones and lacks some. The sample lists about 160,000 clones, 70% to 90% occurring once. Specimen: PBMCs or T cells enriched from blood (not recorded which). These TCRs come from a woman between 50 and 59 years old who had recovered from COVID-19.

This chain uses TRBV5-1 with TRBJ2-5, with 9 bases aligning to TRBD2. Trimming removed 4 bases from V and 5 bases from J; junction bases left unmatched: 6. The CDR3 sequence is 14 residues long. From germline, CDR1 is SGHRS and CDR2 YFSETQ. CDR3 nucleotides: TGCGCCAGCAGCAAAGCGGGGGGCGTGGAGACCCAGTACTTC. Its translation is CASSKAGGVETQYF.

J is TRBJ2-7 and V is TRBV6-2 or TRBV6-3; D is perhaps TRBD2 (6 bases). Germline lookup yields CDR1 MNHEY and CDR2 SVGEGT. The CDR3 is 19 amino acids. V was shortened by 6 bases and J by 0 bases, with 27 bases between the two germline ends. The CDR3 here is CASSRAQALGLVVSYEQYF. CDR3 sequence (DNA): TGTGCCAGCAGCCGCGCACAAGCATTGGGACTGGTGGTCTCCTACGAGCAGTACTTC.

This chain connects TRBV11-1 to TRBJ2-5; D gene uncertain. Germline loops: CDR1 SGHAT, CDR2 FQDESV (reference sequence). Trimming took 1 base from V and 7 from J, leaving 10 bases between them. The CDR3 length is 13 residues. CDR3 DNA sequence: TGTGCCAGCAGCTTAGAATCCCTAGGGACCCAGTACTTC. As protein: CASSLESLGTQYF.

This clone was seen only once. The chain uses TRBV5-4 and TRBJ1-5, with 8 bases fitting TRBD1. Germline CDR1 is SGHNT and CDR2 is YYREEE (reference sequence). The CDR3 runs 14 residues. V lost 5 bases to trimming and J lost 1 base; unmatched junction nucleotides: 2. DNA of the CDR3: TGTGCCAGCAGTCGGACAGGGAGCAATCAGCCCCAGCATTTT. It translates to CASSRTGSNQPQHF.

The chain combines TRBV27 with TRBJ1-6; 7 nucleotides agree with TRBD1. V lost 5 bases and J lost 10; bases outside the gene matches: 11. The germline V gene has CDR1 MNHEY and CDR2 SMNVEV (reference sequence). This CDR3 has 15 amino acids. The CDR3 DNA reads TGTGCCAGCAGTCCTCGACAGGGCCAGGGGTCACCCCTCCACTTT. It is translated as CASSPRQGQGSPLHF.

The rearrangement links TRBV7-2 to TRBJ2-7; 12 nucleotides match TRBD1. V gave up 5 bases and J gave up 2 bases; unmatched junction bases: 4. Germline values: CDR1 SGHTA, CDR2 FQGNSA. The CDR3 totals 15 residues. The DNA of the CDR3 is TGTGCCAGCAGCAACCGGGACAGGGGGCCCTACGAGCAGTACTTC. Translation gives CASSNRDRGPYEQYF.

The chain uses TRBV7-3 and TRBJ1-1; 9 nucleotides match TRBD1. CDR1 and CDR2 (germline): SGHTA, FQGTGA. V was pared by 2 bases and J by 8 bases, with 0 bases of the junction left unmatched. The CDR3 runs 12 residues. The CDR3 sequence is CASSLGTGEAFF. The CDR3, as DNA: TGTGCCAGCAGCTTAGGGACAGGGGAAGCTTTCTTT.

The chain uses TRBV9 and TRBJ1-1; no clear D gene. The CDR3 is made up of 11 amino acids. The germline CDR1 and CDR2 sequences are SGDLS and YYNGEE. V shed 3 bases and J shed 7 bases, with 7 bases lying between them. The DNA for the CDR3 is TGTGCCAGCAGCGCCGGGTTTGAAGCTTTCTTT. Protein sequence: CASSAGFEAFF.

CDR3 loop: CASSSQGYTGELFF. Here the CDR3 DNA reads TGTGCCAGCAGCTCACAGGGCTACACCGGGGAGCTGTTTTTT. The rearrangement uses TRBV6-5 and TRBJ2-2, with TRBD1 as a possible D gene (6 bases). Trimming shortened V by 6 bases and J by 3 bases, and 11 bases separated the two germline ends. The CDR3 consists of 14 residues. Germline lookup yields CDR1 MNHEY and CDR2 SVGAGI.